This entry features one T cell receptor (beta chain) sequence. No cognate antigen has been identified for it. No clone much larger than this one lies a single base away; base qualities are absent. Preparation of the library involved PCR. TCRdb shows the sequencer as Illumina HiSeq 2500. TCR libraries were prepared with molecular barcoding, using unique molecular identifiers to normalize TCRbeta repertoire quantification. The public reads were reprocessed in TCRdb via fastp at Q25 and MiXCR, keeping in-frame beta chains. Each CDR3 protein appears once, grouped with its most common genes and DNA. The sample table contains 540,000 or so distinct CDR3 sequences; only one count was recorded for 23% of them. 13% to 15% of the sample is in the top ten clones. These data belong to a study of T-cell reconstitution after alpha-beta-depleted transplantation in children (dated by TCRdb to the mid-2010s). Regarding the research as a whole: The study quantitatively tracked T-cell immune reconstitution after TCRalphabeta/CD19-depleted allogeneic hematopoietic cell transplantation in children using TCR repertoire profiling. Summary of the overall study and its limitations: Apparently early alphabetaT-cell count recovery about two months after transplant reportedly relied on only several hundred rapidly expanded clones derived from non-depleted graft cells. The high TCRbeta diversity at day 60 in some patients was ascribed to recipient T cells and intrathymic progenitors that had survived conditioning. The frequencies of hyperexpanded clones fell over the following months, and after one year, T-cell counts and TCRbeta diversity were mostly attributed to newly produced T cells.

The treatment or condition label of this sample denotes: allogeneic hematopoietic cell transplantation with graft depleted of TCRalphabeta T cells and CD19 B cells. The children who served as transplant recipients had been given grafts of TCRalphabeta/CD19-depleted allogeneic hematopoietic cells. Clipping removes 7 bases from V and 11 bases from J, with 12 as the unmatched junction base count. CDR3 length: 14 amino acids, cysteine to phenylalanine. This entry keeps only the CDR3 DNA: 42 bases, framed from base 1. This sample comprised PBMCs, mostly from graft donor cells, obtained 360 days after TCRalphabeta/CD19-depleted stem cell transplant. This TCR was recovered from a boy in the first two years of life who had a stem cell transplant for acute myeloid leukemia, so the T cells may come from the graft donor. The sequence joins TRBV12-3 or TRBV12-4 to TRBJ1-4, with 8 bases matching TRBD1. CDR3 sequence: CASKPDRGGEKLFF. Read as DNA, the sequence is TGTGCCAGCAAACCCGACAGGGGTGGTGAGAAACTGTTTTTT.